This T cell receptor beta chain was sequenced in a study of beta chain features in type 1 diabetes. Broader study findings: It was among patients, rather than healthy donors, that naive, central memory and Treg TCRB repertoires appeared more similar. Over-representation of high TCR-expressing cells was a possible consequence of cDNA sequencing. In type 1 diabetes patients, VDJ junctions had fewer insertions; deletions at these junctions were more frequent. Any HLA type influence on TCRB rearrangement was left unresolved here.

Of the isolated RNA, all was reverse transcribed, and so the sequenced material was expressed TCRB transcripts. The assay was immunoSEQ multiplex PCR, and TCRdb's table has in-frame clones only and misses some. Among around 450,000 clones, about an eighth were seen once, and the ten largest hold over 0.04%. As regards this clone: Its antigen is not identified.

Looked up from germline, CDR1 is LGHNA and CDR2 is YSLEER. Trimming removed 0 bases at V and 3 bases at J, with 21 bases between. The CDR3 is made up of 19 amino acids. This sequence was found in a young woman in good health. The sequenced material came from naive CD4+ T cells from blood. J is TRBJ1-5 and V is TRBV4-3, with D possibly TRBD1 on 5 matching bases. CDR3 nucleotide sequence: TGCGCCAGCAGCCAAGATCTAGCAGGTGGAGGGGCGTTCAATCAGCCCCAGCATTTT. This translates into CASSQDLAGGGAFNQPQHF.